This T cell receptor (beta chain) was observed in a study of cytomegalovirus exposure and HLA in healthy donors. Germline lookup yields CDR1 SNHLY and CDR2 FYNNEI. V gave up 6 bases and J gave up 0 bases, with 7 bases separating them. The CDR3 has 13 amino acids. PCR primers comprised 60 Vbeta and 13 Jbeta primers. The repertoire was sequenced with immunoSEQ multiplex PCR; TCRdb's copy has only in-frame clones and lacks some. The sample carries fewer than 250,000 clones, about 87% recorded once. The sequenced material came from PBMCs. The genes are TRBV2 and TRBJ2-3, with D unresolved. This TCR was recovered from a woman between 18 and 29 years old in good health and CMV-seronegative. CDR3 residues: CASSPSSTDTQYF. The DNA of the CDR3 is TGTGCCAGCAGCCCTAGTAGCACAGATACGCAGTATTTT. The whole variable domain, remainder taken from reference TRBV2 and TRBJ2-3, is EPEVTQTPSHQVTQMGQEVILRCVPISNHLYFYWYRQILGQKVEFLVSFYNNEISEKSEIFDDQFSVERPDGSNFTLKIRSTKLEDSAMYFCASSPSSTDTQYFGPGTRLTVL.